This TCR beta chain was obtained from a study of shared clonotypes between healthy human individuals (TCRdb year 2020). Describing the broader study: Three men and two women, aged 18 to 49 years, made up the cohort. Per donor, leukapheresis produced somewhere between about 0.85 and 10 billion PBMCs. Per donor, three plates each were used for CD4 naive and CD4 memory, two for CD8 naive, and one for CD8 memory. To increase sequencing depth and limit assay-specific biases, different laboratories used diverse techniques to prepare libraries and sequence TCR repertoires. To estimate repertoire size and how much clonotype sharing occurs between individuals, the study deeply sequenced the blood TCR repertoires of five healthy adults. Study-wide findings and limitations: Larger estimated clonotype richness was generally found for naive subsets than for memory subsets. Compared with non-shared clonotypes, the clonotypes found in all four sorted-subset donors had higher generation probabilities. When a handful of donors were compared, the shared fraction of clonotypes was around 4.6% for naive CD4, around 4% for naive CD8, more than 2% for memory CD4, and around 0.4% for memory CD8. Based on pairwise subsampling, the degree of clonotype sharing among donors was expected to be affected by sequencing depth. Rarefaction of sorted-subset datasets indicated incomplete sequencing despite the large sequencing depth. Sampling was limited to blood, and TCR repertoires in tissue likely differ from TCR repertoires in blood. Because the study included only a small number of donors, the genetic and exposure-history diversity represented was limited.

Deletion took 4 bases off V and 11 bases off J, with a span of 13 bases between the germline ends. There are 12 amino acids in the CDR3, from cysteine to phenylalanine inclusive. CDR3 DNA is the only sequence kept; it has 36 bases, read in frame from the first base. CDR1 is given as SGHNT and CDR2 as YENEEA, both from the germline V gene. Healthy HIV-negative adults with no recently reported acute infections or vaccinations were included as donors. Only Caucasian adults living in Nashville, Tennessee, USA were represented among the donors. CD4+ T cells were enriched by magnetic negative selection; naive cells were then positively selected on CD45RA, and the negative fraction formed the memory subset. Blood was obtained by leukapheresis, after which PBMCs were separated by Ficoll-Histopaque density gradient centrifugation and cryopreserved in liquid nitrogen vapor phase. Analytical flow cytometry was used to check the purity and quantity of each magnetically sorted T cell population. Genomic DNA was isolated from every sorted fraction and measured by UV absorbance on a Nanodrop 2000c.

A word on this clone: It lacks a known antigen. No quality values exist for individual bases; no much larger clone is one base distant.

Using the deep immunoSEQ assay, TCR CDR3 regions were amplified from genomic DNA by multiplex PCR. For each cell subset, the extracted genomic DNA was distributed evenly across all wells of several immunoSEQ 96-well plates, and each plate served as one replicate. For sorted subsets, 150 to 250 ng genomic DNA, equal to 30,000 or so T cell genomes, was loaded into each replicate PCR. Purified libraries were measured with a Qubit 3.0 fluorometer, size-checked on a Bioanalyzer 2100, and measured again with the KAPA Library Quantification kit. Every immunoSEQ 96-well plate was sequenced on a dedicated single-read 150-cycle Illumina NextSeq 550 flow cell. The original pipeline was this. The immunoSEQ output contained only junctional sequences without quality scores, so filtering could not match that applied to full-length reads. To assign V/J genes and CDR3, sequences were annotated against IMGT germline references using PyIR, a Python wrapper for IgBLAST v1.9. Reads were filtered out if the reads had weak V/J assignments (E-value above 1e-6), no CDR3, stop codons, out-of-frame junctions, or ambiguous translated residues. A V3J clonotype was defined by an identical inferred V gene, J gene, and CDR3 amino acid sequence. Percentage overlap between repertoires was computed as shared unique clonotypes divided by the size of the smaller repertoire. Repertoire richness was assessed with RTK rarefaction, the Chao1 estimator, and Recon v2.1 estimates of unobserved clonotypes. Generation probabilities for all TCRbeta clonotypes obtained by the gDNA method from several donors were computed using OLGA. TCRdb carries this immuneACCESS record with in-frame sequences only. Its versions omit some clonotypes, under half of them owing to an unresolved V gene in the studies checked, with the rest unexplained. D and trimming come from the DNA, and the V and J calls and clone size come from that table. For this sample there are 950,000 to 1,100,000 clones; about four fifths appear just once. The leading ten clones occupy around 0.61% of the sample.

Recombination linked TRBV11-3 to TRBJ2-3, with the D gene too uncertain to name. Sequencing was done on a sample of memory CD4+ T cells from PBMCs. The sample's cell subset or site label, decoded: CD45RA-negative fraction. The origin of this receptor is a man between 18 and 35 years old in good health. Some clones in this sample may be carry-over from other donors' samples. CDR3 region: CASSSRVDEQYF. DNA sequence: TGTGCCAGCAGCTCCCGTGTGGATGAGCAGTATTTT.